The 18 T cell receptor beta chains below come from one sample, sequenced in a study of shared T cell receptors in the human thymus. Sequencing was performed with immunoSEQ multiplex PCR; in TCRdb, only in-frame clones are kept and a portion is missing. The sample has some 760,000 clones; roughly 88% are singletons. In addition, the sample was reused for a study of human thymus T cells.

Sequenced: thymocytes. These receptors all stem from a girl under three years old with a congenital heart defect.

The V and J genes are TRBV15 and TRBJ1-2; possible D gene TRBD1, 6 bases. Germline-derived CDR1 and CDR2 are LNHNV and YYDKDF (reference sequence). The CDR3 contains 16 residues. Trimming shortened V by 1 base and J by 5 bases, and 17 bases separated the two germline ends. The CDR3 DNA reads TGTGCCACCAGCAGAGCCGAAGAAAGGACAGCTTATGGCTACACCTTC. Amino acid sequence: CATSRAEERTAYGYTF.

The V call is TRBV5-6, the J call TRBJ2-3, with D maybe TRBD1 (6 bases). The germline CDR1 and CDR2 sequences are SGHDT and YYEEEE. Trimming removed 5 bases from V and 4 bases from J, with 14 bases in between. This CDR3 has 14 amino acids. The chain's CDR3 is CASRQGPFPDTQYF. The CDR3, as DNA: TGTGCCAGCAGACAGGGACCGTTCCCAGATACGCAGTATTTT.

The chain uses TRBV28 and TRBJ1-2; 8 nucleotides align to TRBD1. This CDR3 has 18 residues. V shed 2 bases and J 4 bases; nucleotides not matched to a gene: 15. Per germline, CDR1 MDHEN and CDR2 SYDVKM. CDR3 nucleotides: TGTGCCAGCAGTTTAGGGGACAGGAGTCAAGTAAAATTCTATGGCTACACCTTC. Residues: CASSLGDRSQVKFYGYTF.

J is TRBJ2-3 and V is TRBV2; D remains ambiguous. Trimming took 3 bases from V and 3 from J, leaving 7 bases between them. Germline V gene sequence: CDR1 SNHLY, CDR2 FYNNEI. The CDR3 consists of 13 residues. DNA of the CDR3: TGTGCCAGCAGTGACCACAATACAGATACGCAGTATTTT. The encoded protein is CASSDHNTDTQYF.

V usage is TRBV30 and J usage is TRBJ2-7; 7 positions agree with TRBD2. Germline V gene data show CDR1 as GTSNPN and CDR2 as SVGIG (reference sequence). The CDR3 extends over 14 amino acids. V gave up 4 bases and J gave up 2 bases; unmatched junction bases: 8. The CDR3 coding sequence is TGTGCCTGGACGTCGGGAGGCGTACCCTACGAGCAGTACTTC. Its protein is CAWTSGGVPYEQYF.

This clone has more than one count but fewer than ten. CDR3 bases: TGCGCCAGCAGCTTGGGCAGGACAGGGGACCTAGACTTGTGGTATGGCTACACCTTC. Translation gives CASSLGRTGDLDLWYGYTF. This chain joins TRBV5-1 and TRBJ1-2, with 9 bases fitting TRBD1. The CDR3 is 19 residues long. V dropped 0 bases and J dropped 5; count of bases not matched to a gene: 17. Germline V gene data show CDR1 as SGHRS and CDR2 as YFSETQ.

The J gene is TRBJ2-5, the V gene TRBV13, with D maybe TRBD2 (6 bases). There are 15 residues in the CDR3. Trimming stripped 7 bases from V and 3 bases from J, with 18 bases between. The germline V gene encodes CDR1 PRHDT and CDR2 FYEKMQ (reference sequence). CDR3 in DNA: TGTGCCAGCACCCTTTCCCGGACGGGAGAAGAGACCCAGTACTTC. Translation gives CASTLSRTGEETQYF.

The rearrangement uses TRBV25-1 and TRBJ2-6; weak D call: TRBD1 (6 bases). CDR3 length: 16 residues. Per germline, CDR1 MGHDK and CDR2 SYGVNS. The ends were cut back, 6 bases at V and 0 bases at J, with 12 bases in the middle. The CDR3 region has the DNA TGTGCCAGCAGCCCCGGGACATACTCTGGGGCCAACGTCCTGACTTTC. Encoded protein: CASSPGTYSGANVLTF.

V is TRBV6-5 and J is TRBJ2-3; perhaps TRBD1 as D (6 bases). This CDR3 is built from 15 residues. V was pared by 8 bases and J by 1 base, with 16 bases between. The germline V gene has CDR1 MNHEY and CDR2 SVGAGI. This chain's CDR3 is CASQSRGFGTDTQYF. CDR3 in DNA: TGTGCCAGCCAATCCAGGGGTTTTGGCACAGATACGCAGTATTTT.

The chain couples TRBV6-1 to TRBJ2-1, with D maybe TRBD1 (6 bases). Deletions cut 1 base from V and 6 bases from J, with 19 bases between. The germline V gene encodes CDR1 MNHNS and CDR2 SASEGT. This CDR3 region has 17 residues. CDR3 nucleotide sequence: TGTGCCAGCAGTGAAGGTGGGCAGGGGAGTCGCTCCAATGAGCAGTTCTTC. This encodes CASSEGGQGSRSNEQFF.

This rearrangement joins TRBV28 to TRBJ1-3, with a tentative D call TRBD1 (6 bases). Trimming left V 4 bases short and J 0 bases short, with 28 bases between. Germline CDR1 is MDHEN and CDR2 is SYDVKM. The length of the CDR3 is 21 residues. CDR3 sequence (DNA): TGTGCCAGCAGTTCCCAATCCAAGTACAGGGTCCCCCAGAACTCTGGAAACACCATATATTTT. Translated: CASSSQSKYRVPQNSGNTIYF.

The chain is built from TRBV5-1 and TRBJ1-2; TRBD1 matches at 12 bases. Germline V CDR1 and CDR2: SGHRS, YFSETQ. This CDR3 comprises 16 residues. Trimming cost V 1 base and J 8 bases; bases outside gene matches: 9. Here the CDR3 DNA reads TGCGCCAGCAGCTTGATAATGGGACAGGGGGCGAAAGGCTACACCTTC. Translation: CASSLIMGQGAKGYTF.

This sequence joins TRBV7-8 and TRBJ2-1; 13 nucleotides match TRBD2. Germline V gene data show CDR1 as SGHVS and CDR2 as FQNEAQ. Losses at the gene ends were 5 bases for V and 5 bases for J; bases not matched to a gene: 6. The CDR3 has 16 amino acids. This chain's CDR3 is CASSPGLAGTHNEQFF. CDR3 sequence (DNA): TGTGCCAGCAGCCCGGGACTAGCGGGGACCCACAATGAGCAGTTCTTC.

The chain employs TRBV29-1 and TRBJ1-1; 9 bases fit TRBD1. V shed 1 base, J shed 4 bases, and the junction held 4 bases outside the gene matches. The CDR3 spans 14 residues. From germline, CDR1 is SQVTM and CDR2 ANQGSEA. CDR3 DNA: TGCAGCGTTGAAGTGGACAGGGGAGGCACTGAAGCTTTCTTT. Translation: CSVEVDRGGTEAFF.

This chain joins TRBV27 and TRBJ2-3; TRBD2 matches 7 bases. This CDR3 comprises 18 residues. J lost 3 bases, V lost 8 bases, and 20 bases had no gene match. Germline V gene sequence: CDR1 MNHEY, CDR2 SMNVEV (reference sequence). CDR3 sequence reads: CASGTGSQRGNVTDTQYF. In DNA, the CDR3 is TGTGCCAGCGGTACGGGGAGCCAGCGGGGTAATGTGACAGATACGCAGTATTTT.

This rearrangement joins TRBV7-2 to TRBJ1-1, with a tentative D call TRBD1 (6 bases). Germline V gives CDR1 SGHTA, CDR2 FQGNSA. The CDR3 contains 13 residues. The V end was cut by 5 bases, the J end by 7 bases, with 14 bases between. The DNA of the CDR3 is TGTGCCAGCAGCCCACGGGGGGGCTTTGAAGCTTTCTTT. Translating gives CASSPRGGFEAFF. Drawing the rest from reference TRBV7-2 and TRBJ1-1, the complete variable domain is GAGVSQSPSNKVTEKGKDVELRCDPISGHTALYWYRQSLGQGLEFLIYFQGNSAPDKSGLPSDRFSAERTGGSVSTLTIQRTQQEDSAVYLCASSPRGGFEAFFGQGTRLTVV.

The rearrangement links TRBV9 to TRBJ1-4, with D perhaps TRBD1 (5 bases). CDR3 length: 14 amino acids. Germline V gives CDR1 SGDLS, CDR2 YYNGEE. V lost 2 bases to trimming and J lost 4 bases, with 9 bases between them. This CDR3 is CASSVGAVNEKLFF. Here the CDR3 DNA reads TGTGCCAGCAGCGTTGGGGCCGTTAATGAAAAACTGTTTTTT.

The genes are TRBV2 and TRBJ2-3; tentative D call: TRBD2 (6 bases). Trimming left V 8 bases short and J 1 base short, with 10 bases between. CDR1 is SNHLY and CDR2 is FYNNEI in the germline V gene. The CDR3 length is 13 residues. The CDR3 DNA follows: TGTGCCAGCGGGCGCGGGGGCACAGATACGCAGTATTTT. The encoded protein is CASGRGGTDTQYF.